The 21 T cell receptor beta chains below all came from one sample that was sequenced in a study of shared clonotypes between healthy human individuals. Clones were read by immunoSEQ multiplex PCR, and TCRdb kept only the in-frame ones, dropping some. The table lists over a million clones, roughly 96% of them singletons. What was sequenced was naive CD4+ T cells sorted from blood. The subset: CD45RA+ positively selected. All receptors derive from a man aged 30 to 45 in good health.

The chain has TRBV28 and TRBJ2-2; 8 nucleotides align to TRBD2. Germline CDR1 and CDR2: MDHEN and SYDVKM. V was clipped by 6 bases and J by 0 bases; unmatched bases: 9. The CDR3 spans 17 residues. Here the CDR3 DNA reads TGTGCCAGCAGACTTAGCGGGATCGCCCCGAACACCGGGGAGCTGTTTTTT. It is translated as CASRLSGIAPNTGELFF.

The CDR3 nucleotides are TGTGCCTGGAGTCCCGGGAGAAATGAAAAACTGTTTTTT. This translates into CAWSPGRNEKLFF. The genes are TRBV30 and TRBJ1-4; D ambiguous. The ends were cut back, 2 bases at V and 5 bases at J, with 9 bases in the middle. The germline gives CDR1 GTSNPN, CDR2 SVGIG (reference sequence). The CDR3 is 13 amino acids.

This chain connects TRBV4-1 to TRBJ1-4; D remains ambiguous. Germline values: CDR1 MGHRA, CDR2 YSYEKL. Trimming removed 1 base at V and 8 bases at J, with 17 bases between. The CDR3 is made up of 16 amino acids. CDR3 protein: CASSQGAHRLGEKLFF. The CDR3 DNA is TGCGCCAGCAGCCAAGGGGCCCACCGGCTGGGGGAAAAACTGTTTTTT.

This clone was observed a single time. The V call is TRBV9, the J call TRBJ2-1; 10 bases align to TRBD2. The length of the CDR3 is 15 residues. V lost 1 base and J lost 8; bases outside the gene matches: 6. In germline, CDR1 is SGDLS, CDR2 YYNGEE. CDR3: CASSVMASGSHEQFF. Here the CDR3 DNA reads TGTGCCAGCAGCGTAATGGCTAGCGGGAGCCATGAGCAGTTCTTC.

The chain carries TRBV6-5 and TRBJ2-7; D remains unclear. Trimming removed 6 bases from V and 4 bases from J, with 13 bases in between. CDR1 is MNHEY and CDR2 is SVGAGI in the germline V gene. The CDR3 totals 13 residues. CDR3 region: CASSPILRYEQYF. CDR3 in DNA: TGTGCCAGCAGCCCCATCCTTAGATACGAGCAGTACTTC.

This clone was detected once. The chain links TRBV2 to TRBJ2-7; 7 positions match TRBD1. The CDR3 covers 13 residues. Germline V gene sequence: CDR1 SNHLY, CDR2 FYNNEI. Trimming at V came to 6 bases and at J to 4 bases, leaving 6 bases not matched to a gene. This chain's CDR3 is CASSGRGRYEQYF. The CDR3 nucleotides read TGTGCCAGCAGCGGCAGGGGGAGATACGAGCAGTACTTC.

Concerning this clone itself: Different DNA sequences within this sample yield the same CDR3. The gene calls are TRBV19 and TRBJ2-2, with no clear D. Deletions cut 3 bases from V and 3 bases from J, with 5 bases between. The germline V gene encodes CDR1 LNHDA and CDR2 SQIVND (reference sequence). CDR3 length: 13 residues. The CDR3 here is CASSMVDTGELFF. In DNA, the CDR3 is TGTGCCAGTAGTATGGTGGACACCGGGGAGCTGTTTTTT.

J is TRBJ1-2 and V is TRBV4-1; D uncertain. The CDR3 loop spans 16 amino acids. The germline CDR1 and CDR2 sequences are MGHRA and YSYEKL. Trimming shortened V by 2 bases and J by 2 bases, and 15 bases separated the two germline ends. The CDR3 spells CASSQPQVSLNYGYTF. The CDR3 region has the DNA TGCGCCAGCAGCCAACCACAAGTTTCTCTCAACTATGGCTACACCTTC.

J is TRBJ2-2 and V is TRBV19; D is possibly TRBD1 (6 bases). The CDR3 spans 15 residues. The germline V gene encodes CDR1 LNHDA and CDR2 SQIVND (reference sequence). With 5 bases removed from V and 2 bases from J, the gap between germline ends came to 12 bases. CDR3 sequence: CASSWAGTNTGELFF. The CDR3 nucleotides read TGTGCCAGTAGTTGGGCAGGGACAAACACCGGGGAGCTGTTTTTT.

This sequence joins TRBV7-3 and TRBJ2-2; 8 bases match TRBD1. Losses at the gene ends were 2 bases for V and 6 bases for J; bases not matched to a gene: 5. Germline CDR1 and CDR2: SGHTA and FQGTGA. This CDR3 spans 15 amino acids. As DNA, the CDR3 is TGTGCCAGCAGCTTAGGGACAGGCAGTTCCGGGGAGCTGTTTTTT. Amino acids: CASSLGTGSSGELFF.

The CDR3 DNA reads TGTGCCAGCAGCCAGACGGGCCGGGGGAACACCGGGGAGCTGTTTTTT. Translated, it gives CASSQTGRGNTGELFF. This sequence joins TRBV9 and TRBJ2-2; TRBD2 is a possible D gene (5 bases). CDR1 and CDR2 (germline): SGDLS, YYNGEE. The CDR3 covers 16 residues. The V and J ends lost 4 bases and 1 base respectively, with 14 bases between them.

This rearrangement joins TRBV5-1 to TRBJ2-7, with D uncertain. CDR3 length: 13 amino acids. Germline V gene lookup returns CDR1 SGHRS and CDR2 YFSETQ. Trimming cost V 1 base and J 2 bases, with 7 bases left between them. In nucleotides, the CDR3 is TGCGCCAGCAGCTTGAAGGTACCCTACGAGCAGTACTTC. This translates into CASSLKVPYEQYF. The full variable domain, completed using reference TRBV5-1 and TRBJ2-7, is KAGVTQTPRYLIKTRGQQVTLSCSPISGHRSVSWYQQTPGQGLQFLFEYFSETQRNKGNFPGRFSGRQFSNSRSEMNVSTLELGDSALYLCASSLKVPYEQYFGPGTRLTVT.

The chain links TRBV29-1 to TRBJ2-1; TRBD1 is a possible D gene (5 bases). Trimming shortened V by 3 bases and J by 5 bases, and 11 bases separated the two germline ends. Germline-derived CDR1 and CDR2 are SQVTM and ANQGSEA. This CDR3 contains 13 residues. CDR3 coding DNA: TGCAGCGTTGAGAACAGGTTTCACAATGAGCAGTTCTTC. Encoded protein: CSVENRFHNEQFF.

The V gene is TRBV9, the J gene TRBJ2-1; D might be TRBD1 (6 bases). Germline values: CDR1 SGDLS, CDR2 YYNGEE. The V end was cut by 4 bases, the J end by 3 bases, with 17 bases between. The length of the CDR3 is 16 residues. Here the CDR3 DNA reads TGTGCCAGCAGCCCCAGAGGACAGAGAAACTACAATGAGCAGTTCTTC. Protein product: CASSPRGQRNYNEQFF. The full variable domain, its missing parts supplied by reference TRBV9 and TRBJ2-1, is DSGVTQTPKHLITATGQRVTLRCSPRSGDLSVYWYQQSLDQGLQFLIQYYNGEERAKGNILERFSAQQFPDLHSELNLSSLELGDSALYFCASSPRGQRNYNEQFFGPGTRLTVL.

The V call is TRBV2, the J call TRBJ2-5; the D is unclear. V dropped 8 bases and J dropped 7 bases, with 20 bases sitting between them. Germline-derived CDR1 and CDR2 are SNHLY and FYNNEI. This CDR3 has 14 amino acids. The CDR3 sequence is CASDASGRKGTQYF. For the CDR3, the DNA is TGTGCCAGCGATGCAAGTGGGCGGAAGGGGACCCAGTACTTC. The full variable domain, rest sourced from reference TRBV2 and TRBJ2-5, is EPEVTQTPSHQVTQMGQEVILRCVPISNHLYFYWYRQILGQKVEFLVSFYNNEISEKSEIFDDQFSVERPDGSNFTLKIRSTKLEDSAMYFCASDASGRKGTQYFGPGTRLLVL.

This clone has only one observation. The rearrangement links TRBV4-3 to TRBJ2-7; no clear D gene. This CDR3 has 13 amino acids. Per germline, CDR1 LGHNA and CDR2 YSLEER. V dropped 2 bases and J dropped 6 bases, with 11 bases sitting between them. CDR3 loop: CASSQIPRREQYF. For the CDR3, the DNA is TGCGCCAGCAGCCAAATCCCCCGCCGCGAGCAGTACTTC.

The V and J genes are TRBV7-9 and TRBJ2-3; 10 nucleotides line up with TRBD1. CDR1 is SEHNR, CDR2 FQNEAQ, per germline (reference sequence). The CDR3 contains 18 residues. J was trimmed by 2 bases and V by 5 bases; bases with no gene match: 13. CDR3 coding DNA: TGTGCCAGCAGCCCCCGAACCGGGACAGGGGTTTCCACAGATACGCAGTATTTT. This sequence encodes CASSPRTGTGVSTDTQYF.

The CDR3 coding sequence is TGTGCCAGTAGTAACAGATGGAGCTATGGCTACACCTTC. The encoded protein is CASSNRWSYGYTF. This rearrangement joins TRBV19 to TRBJ1-2; D ambiguous. The CDR3 spans 13 residues. CDR1 is LNHDA, CDR2 SQIVND, per germline (reference sequence). The V gene lost 4 bases and the J gene lost 4 bases, with 10 bases spanning the gap.

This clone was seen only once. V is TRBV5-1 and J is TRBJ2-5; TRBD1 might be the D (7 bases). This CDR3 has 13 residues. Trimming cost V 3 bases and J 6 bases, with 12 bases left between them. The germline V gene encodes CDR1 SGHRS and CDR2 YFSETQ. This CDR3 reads CASSWTGGKTQYF. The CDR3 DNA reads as TGCGCCAGCAGCTGGACAGGCGGGAAGACCCAGTACTTC.

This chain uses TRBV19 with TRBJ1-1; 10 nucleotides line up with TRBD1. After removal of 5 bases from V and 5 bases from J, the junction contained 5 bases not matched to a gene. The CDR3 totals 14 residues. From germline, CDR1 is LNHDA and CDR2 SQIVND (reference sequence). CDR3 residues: CASSPWDRGTEAFF. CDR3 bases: TGTGCCAGTAGTCCCTGGGACAGGGGAACTGAAGCTTTCTTT.

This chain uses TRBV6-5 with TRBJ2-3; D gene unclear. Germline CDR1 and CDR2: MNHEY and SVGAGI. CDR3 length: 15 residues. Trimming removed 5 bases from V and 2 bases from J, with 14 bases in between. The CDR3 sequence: CASSPDPPNTDTQYF. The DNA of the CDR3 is TGTGCCAGCAGTCCCGACCCCCCAAACACAGATACGCAGTATTTT.